The T cell receptor (beta chain) under discussion was sequenced for a study of control samples from healthy donors and cancer patients. Assay: immunoSEQ multiplex PCR; the TCRdb copy retains only in-frame clones and omits some. Here the sample spans 140,000 to 150,000 clones, about nine tenths being singletons. This CDR3 has 14 residues. In germline, CDR1 is SGHRS, CDR2 YFSETQ. Trimming removed 5 bases from V and 0 bases from J; junction bases left unmatched: 3. The genes are TRBV5-1 and TRBJ2-5, with 8 bases matching TRBD1. The sequenced material came from blood. This TCR was recovered from a man aged 30-40 years in good health. DNA for the CDR3: TGCGCCAGCAGGACAGGGGCGGACCAAGAGACCCAGTACTTC. Protein: CASRTGADQETQYF.